The 30 T cell receptor beta chains below come from one sample, sequenced in a study of technical replicates of blood from a few donors. Data came from immunoSEQ multiplex PCR; TCRdb stores just in-frame clones and leaves some out. The table lists 81,000 or so clones, 95% to 97% of them singletons. Input material: T cells isolated from PBMCs. Source of these receptors: a human donor in good health.

This clone appeared a single time. The chain recombines TRBV4-1 with TRBJ1-3; 7 positions match TRBD1. The V gene end was trimmed by 0 bases and the J gene end by 4 bases; junction bases not matched to a gene: 9. CDR1 is MGHRA and CDR2 is YSYEKL in the germline V gene. There are 17 residues in the CDR3. CDR3 residues: CASSQDVDRAGGNTIYF. CDR3 nucleotide sequence: TGCGCCAGCAGCCAAGATGTAGACAGGGCAGGCGGAAACACCATATATTTT.

The chain has TRBV4-1 and TRBJ2-7; 11 bases map to TRBD2. V was pared by 6 bases and J by 0 bases, with 7 bases of the junction left unmatched. The germline gives CDR1 MGHRA, CDR2 YSYEKL. The CDR3 contains 16 residues. CDR3 nucleotides: TGCGCCAGCAGTCTCGAAGGGACTAGCGGCTCCTACGAGCAGTACTTC. Translation gives CASSLEGTSGSYEQYF.

The chain is built from TRBV14 and TRBJ2-7; TRBD1 aligns across 7 bases. This CDR3 is 16 amino acids long. The V gene end was trimmed by 4 bases and the J gene end by 2 bases; junction bases not matched to a gene: 11. The V gene's germline CDR1 is SGHDN and CDR2 FVKESK. The CDR3 DNA follows: TGTGCCAGCAGCCTTGACAGGGATCGTAATCCCTACGAGCAGTACTTC. The encoded protein is CASSLDRDRNPYEQYF.

This rearrangement joins TRBV7-2 to TRBJ2-7, with D perhaps matching TRBD2 (5 bases). CDR3 length: 13 amino acids. CDR1 is SGHTA and CDR2 is FQGNSA in the germline V gene. Trimming pared 1 base from V and 7 bases from J, leaving 11 bases between. This CDR3 is CASSLVGGVEQYF. CDR3 bases: TGTGCCAGCAGCTTAGTAGGAGGAGTTGAGCAGTACTTC.

The chain uses TRBV4-1 and TRBJ1-1; D unresolved. This CDR3 contains 14 residues. Trimming shortened V by 1 base and J by 7 bases, and 13 bases separated the two germline ends. From germline, CDR1 is MGHRA and CDR2 YSYEKL. CDR3 sequence: CASSQVGIRFEAFF. Written as DNA, the CDR3 is TGCGCCAGCAGCCAAGTCGGGATCCGCTTTGAAGCTTTCTTT.

The chain has TRBV9 and TRBJ2-1; D is possibly TRBD1 (6 bases). The germline V and J ends were trimmed by 4 bases and 7 bases, with 15 bases remaining between them. Per germline, CDR1 SGDLS and CDR2 YYNGEE. The CDR3 length is 14 residues. The CDR3 spells CASSPRDQGNEQFF. In nucleotides, the CDR3 is TGTGCCAGCAGCCCACGGGACCAGGGGAATGAGCAGTTCTTC. The whole variable domain, remainder taken from reference TRBV9 and TRBJ2-1, is DSGVTQTPKHLITATGQRVTLRCSPRSGDLSVYWYQQSLDQGLQFLIQYYNGEERAKGNILERFSAQQFPDLHSELNLSSLELGDSALYFCASSPRDQGNEQFFGPGTRLTVL.

The chain employs TRBV4-1 and TRBJ1-2, with 11 bases aligning to TRBD1. The germline V gene encodes CDR1 MGHRA and CDR2 YSYEKL. Trimming cost V 1 base and J 4 bases; bases outside gene matches: 2. CDR3 size: 15 residues. In nucleotides, the CDR3 is TGCGCCAGCAGCCAAGCCGGGACAGGGGGCTATGGCTACACCTTC. Translated: CASSQAGTGGYGYTF.

The chain uses TRBV28 and TRBJ2-7, with 7 bases that match TRBD2. The CDR3 contains 15 residues. V dropped 5 bases and J dropped 4; count of bases not matched to a gene: 11. Per the germline V gene, CDR1 is MDHEN and CDR2 is SYDVKM. This CDR3 is CASSPPAGVGYEQYF. CDR3 coding DNA: TGTGCCAGCAGTCCGCCTGCGGGAGTAGGGTACGAGCAGTACTTC.

The genes are TRBV6-5 and TRBJ1-1; D unresolved. V lost 7 bases and J lost 7, with 10 bases in between. The CDR3 is made up of 11 amino acids. Germline CDR1 MNHEY, CDR2 SVGAGI. CDR3: CASTRDSEAFF. CDR3 nucleotides: TGTGCCAGCACTCGGGATAGTGAAGCTTTCTTT.

V is TRBV28 and J is TRBJ2-7; D is possibly TRBD2 (5 bases). Looked up from germline, CDR1 is MDHEN and CDR2 is SYDVKM. The CDR3 totals 14 residues. Trimming removed 4 bases at V and 1 base at J, with 11 bases between. CDR3 in amino acids: CASSSQRLSYEQYF. In DNA, the CDR3 is TGTGCCAGCAGTTCCCAGAGACTATCCTACGAGCAGTACTTC.

The chain employs TRBV19 and TRBJ2-2, with 11 bases fitting TRBD2. CDR3 length equals 18 residues. CDR1 LNHDA and CDR2 SQIVND come from the germline V gene (reference sequence). The V and J ends lost 4 bases and 4 bases, in that order; junction bases with no gene match: 11. The CDR3 DNA reads TGTGCCAGTAGTAGACTACTAGCGGGAGAGTCGAGCACCGGGGAGCTGTTTTTT. Translating gives CASSRLLAGESSTGELFF.

J is TRBJ2-1 and V is TRBV29-1; D perhaps matches TRBD2 (6 bases). This CDR3 spans 15 amino acids. Germline values: CDR1 SQVTM, CDR2 ANQGSEA. Between the trimmed V and J ends, which lost 4 bases and 7 bases, there was a span of 20 bases. The CDR3 sequence: CSVGLGGRALNEQFF. The CDR3 nucleotides are TGCAGCGTTGGCTTGGGGGGAAGAGCCTTGAATGAGCAGTTCTTC.

This chain uses TRBV4-1 with TRBJ2-2; 8 bases align to TRBD1. V lost 1 base, J lost 2 bases, and 3 bases stayed unmatched. The CDR3 extends over 16 amino acids. The germline gives CDR1 MGHRA, CDR2 YSYEKL. This chain's CDR3 is CASSQATGANTGELFF. The CDR3 region has the DNA TGCGCCAGCAGCCAAGCGACAGGGGCCAACACCGGGGAGCTGTTTTTT.

The V and J genes are TRBV29-1 and TRBJ1-2, with 7 bases matching TRBD1. Unmatched junction bases numbered 8, after V lost 7 bases and J lost 0 bases. Germline V gives CDR1 SQVTM, CDR2 ANQGSEA. The CDR3 loop spans 14 amino acids. The CDR3: CSALQGTANYGYTF. The CDR3 DNA sequence: TGCAGCGCGCTACAGGGGACGGCTAACTATGGCTACACCTTC.

V gene TRBV2 combines with J gene TRBJ1-4; perhaps TRBD1 as D (5 bases). Trimming pared 8 bases from V and 10 bases from J, leaving 20 bases between. The CDR3 contains 14 residues. Germline V CDR1 and CDR2: SNHLY, FYNNEI. The CDR3 reads CASLGGSLSRKLFF. CDR3 sequence (DNA): TGTGCCAGCCTCGGGGGGAGCCTTTCCCGAAAACTGTTTTTT.

The chain combines TRBV5-1 with TRBJ1-2; D is uncertain. This CDR3 comprises 13 residues. Germline CDR1 is SGHRS and CDR2 is YFSETQ. Trimming took off 4 bases at V and 4 bases at J, with 11 bases between the two ends. This CDR3 is CASSDPGSYGYTF. The CDR3 bases are TGCGCCAGCAGCGACCCGGGTAGCTATGGCTACACCTTC.

The gene calls are TRBV30 and TRBJ2-2; 8 bases are shared with TRBD2. The CDR3 length is 15 residues. CDR1 and CDR2 (germline): GTSNPN, SVGIG (reference sequence). After removal of 6 bases from V and 5 bases from J, the junction contained 11 bases not matched to a gene. CDR3 bases: TGTGCCTGCCCCCAGCGAGCGGGGGTTACCGGGGAGCTGTTTTTT. This translates into CACPQRAGVTGELFF.

The V and J genes are TRBV5-1 and TRBJ1-1, with D possibly being TRBD1 (5 bases). The germline gives CDR1 SGHRS, CDR2 YFSETQ. This CDR3 is built from 14 residues. Trimming shortened V by 1 base and J by 5 bases, and 12 bases separated the two germline ends. This CDR3 reads CASSLRGGLTEAFF. The CDR3 nucleotides are TGCGCCAGCAGCTTGCGTGGGGGACTTACTGAAGCTTTCTTT.

The rearrangement joins TRBV28 to TRBJ1-5; 7 nucleotides agree with TRBD1. The CDR3 covers 13 residues. The V and J ends lost 8 bases and 6 bases, in that order; junction bases with no gene match: 7. In germline, CDR1 is MDHEN, CDR2 SYDVKM. CDR3 in DNA: TGTGCCAGCCAAGGGTCAGGGGGTCAGCCCCAGCATTTT. Its protein is CASQGSGGQPQHF.

The chain couples TRBV11-1 to TRBJ1-1; the D is unclear. V gave up 0 bases and J gave up 6 bases, with 11 bases separating them. The V gene's germline CDR1 is SGHAT and CDR2 FQDESV (reference sequence). The CDR3 sequence is 14 residues long. The CDR3 region has the DNA TGTGCCAGCAGCTTAGCGTGGAGGGCCCCTGAAGCTTTCTTT. This codes for CASSLAWRAPEAFF.

V is TRBV27 and J is TRBJ1-6; 11 nucleotides agree with TRBD1. Trimming removed 7 bases from V and 6 bases from J; junction bases left unmatched: 8. This CDR3 is 16 amino acids long. Germline values: CDR1 MNHEY, CDR2 SMNVEV (reference sequence). This CDR3 is CASTVTGTGGNSPLHF. Here the CDR3 DNA reads TGTGCCAGCACCGTTACCGGGACAGGGGGTAATTCACCCCTCCACTTT.

This chain connects TRBV7-9 to TRBJ2-1; 7 nucleotides align to TRBD2. V gave up 10 bases and J gave up 7 bases; unmatched junction bases: 16. In germline, CDR1 is SEHNR, CDR2 FQNEAQ (reference sequence). The CDR3 has 15 residues. CDR3 sequence (DNA): TGTGCCACCCAGAGCGGGAACAAAGGTAATAATGAGCAGTTCTTC. Residues: CATQSGNKGNNEQFF.

This rearrangement joins TRBV6-1 to TRBJ2-7; D is unresolved. The germline V and J ends were trimmed by 1 base and 3 bases, with 4 bases remaining between them. From germline, CDR1 is MNHNS and CDR2 SASEGT. The CDR3 consists of 12 residues. CDR3 region: CASSEDYYEQYF. The CDR3 region has the DNA TGTGCCAGCAGTGAAGACTACTACGAGCAGTACTTC.

This clone turned up a few times. The chain uses TRBV5-1 and TRBJ2-1; no definite D call. The CDR3 is made up of 14 amino acids. V was cut by 2 bases and J by 2 bases, with 8 bases left in between. Germline values: CDR1 SGHRS, CDR2 YFSETQ. The CDR3 sequence is CASSFRLAYNEQFF. The CDR3 bases are TGCGCCAGCAGCTTCCGCCTAGCCTACAATGAGCAGTTCTTC.

This chain uses TRBV7-9 with TRBJ1-3; TRBD1 is a possible D gene (5 bases). CDR1 and CDR2 from the germline V gene are SEHNR and FQNEAQ (reference sequence). The CDR3 sequence is 16 residues long. V lost 2 bases and J 0 bases, leaving 11 bases between the germline ends. CDR3 region: CASSLWGRTSGNTIYF. The CDR3 DNA follows: TGTGCCAGCAGCTTATGGGGGAGGACCTCTGGAAACACCATATATTTT.

This clone was picked up a small number of times. The rearrangement uses TRBV4-1 and TRBJ1-1; D not certain. CDR3 length equals 13 residues. Germline V CDR1 and CDR2: MGHRA, YSYEKL. V lost 4 bases to trimming and J lost 1 base, with 7 bases between them. The DNA for the CDR3 is TGCGCCAGCAGCCCCCCAGAGAACACTGAAGCTTTCTTT. Amino acid sequence: CASSPPENTEAFF.

The sample holds one count of this clone. The gene calls are TRBV27 and TRBJ1-1, with D possibly matching TRBD1 (5 bases). The CDR3 extends over 14 amino acids. Germline values: CDR1 MNHEY, CDR2 SMNVEV (reference sequence). V was clipped by 4 bases and J by 10 bases, with 19 bases between them. The CDR3 DNA reads TGTGCCAGCAGTTACCCCTCTAGGGGTCGGGTAGCTTTCTTT. Amino acids: CASSYPSRGRVAFF.

This clone has more than one count but fewer than ten. V is TRBV7-9 and J is TRBJ2-3, with TRBD2 matching 13 bases. Germline CDR1 and CDR2: SEHNR and FQNEAQ (reference sequence). V lost 2 bases and J lost 1; bases outside the gene matches: 3. The CDR3 is 17 amino acids. DNA for the CDR3: TGTGCCAGCAGCTTAATTACTAGCGGGGGGGGCACAGATACGCAGTATTTT. It specifies CASSLITSGGGTDTQYF.

The chain has TRBV2 and TRBJ2-5; 8 nucleotides align to TRBD1. Germline-derived CDR1 and CDR2 are SNHLY and FYNNEI. The V and J ends lost 6 bases and 4 bases, in that order; junction bases with no gene match: 10. The CDR3 length is 15 residues. CDR3 DNA sequence: TGTGCCAGCAGGGAGACAGGGGTGGGTGGAGAGACCCAGTACTTC. Encoded protein: CASRETGVGGETQYF.

The chain links TRBV19 to TRBJ2-7; TRBD1 might be the D (6 bases). The germline V gene has CDR1 LNHDA and CDR2 SQIVND (reference sequence). The ends were cut back, 8 bases at V and 3 bases at J, with 17 bases in the middle. The CDR3 length is 14 residues. CDR3 in DNA: TGTGCCAGTTCCCTACAGGGTATAGGCTACGAGCAGTACTTC. Its protein product is CASSLQGIGYEQYF.